One sample yielded the 21 T cell receptor beta chains listed below, sequenced in a study of T cells after yellow fever vaccination. Using its own MiXCR run on the 5' RACE reads, TCRdb lists one record per CDR3 protein. The sample yields 340,000 or so distinct CDR3 sequences, roughly an eighth seen once. The sample was CD4+ T cells sorted from PBMCs, taken 15 days after the yellow fever booster vaccination. The receptors were sampled from a young man who received the YFV17D yellow fever vaccine.

This clonotype showed up just a few times. The V call is TRBV6-1, the J call TRBJ2-2; 9 bases match TRBD1. The J segment lost 3 bases and the V segment lost 5 bases, leaving 7 bases of the junction unmatched. Germline CDR1 reads MNHNS; CDR2 reads SASEGT. The CDR3 is 16 amino acids. CDR3 sequence reads: CASSRAQGAYTGELFF. The CDR3 DNA sequence: TGTGCCAGCAGTCGGGCACAGGGGGCTTACACCGGGGAGCTGTTTTTT.

The chain links TRBV30 to TRBJ1-5, with a possible D match to TRBD1 (6 bases). Germline values: CDR1 GTSNPN, CDR2 SVGIG (reference sequence). Trimming took off 5 bases at V and 4 bases at J, with 12 bases between the two ends. There are 13 residues in the CDR3. The DNA for the CDR3 is TGTGCCTGGGCCCAGGGGCTTAATCAGCCCCAGCATTTT. Translating it yields CAWAQGLNQPQHF.

Written as DNA, the CDR3 is TGTGCCAGCAGCTTGGCGGGCGGACGGTGGCAGAACACTGAAGCTTTCTTT. Amino acids: CASSLAGGRWQNTEAFF. The V call is TRBV5-5, the J call TRBJ1-1, with no clear D. V was shortened by 0 bases and J by 1 base, with 16 bases between the two germline ends. The CDR3 totals 17 residues. Per germline, CDR1 SGHKS and CDR2 YYEKEE (reference sequence).

J is TRBJ2-5 and V is TRBV20-1; 11 bases map to TRBD2. Trimming took 7 bases from V and 5 from J; bases not matched to a gene: 9. Per the germline V gene, CDR1 is DFQATT and CDR2 is SNEGSKA (reference sequence). CDR3 length: 14 amino acids. CDR3 in DNA: TGCAGTGACAGACTAGCGGGGCTCCGGGAGACCCAGTACTTC. It encodes CSDRLAGLRETQYF.

The rearrangement uses TRBV5-1 and TRBJ2-1, with 10 bases that match TRBD2. The CDR3 length is 15 residues. Germline CDR1 reads SGHRS; CDR2 reads YFSETQ. Trimming at V came to 0 bases and at J to 12 bases, leaving 9 bases not matched to a gene. The CDR3 DNA follows: TGCGCCAGCAGCTTGGGGACTAGCGGACTGGAAGGGCAGTTCTTC. It translates to CASSLGTSGLEGQFF.

This clonotype appeared a few times. The chain joins TRBV5-1 to TRBJ1-4; weak D call: TRBD1 (5 bases). The V end was cut by 4 bases, the J end by 6 bases, with 10 bases between. The germline V gene encodes CDR1 SGHRS and CDR2 YFSETQ. CDR3 length: 13 residues. CDR3 residues: CASSLEGYEKLFF. In nucleotides, the CDR3 is TGCGCCAGCAGCCTGGAGGGGTATGAAAAACTGTTTTTT.

There are a few counts of this clonotype. The rearrangement links TRBV29-1 to TRBJ2-7, with TRBD1 matching over 7 bases. The V segment lost 7 bases and the J segment 5 bases; nucleotides outside the gene matches: 5. This CDR3 comprises 11 residues. Looked up from germline, CDR1 is SQVTM and CDR2 is ANQGSEA. The CDR3 spells CSAQGVHEQYF. The CDR3 coding sequence is TGCAGCGCTCAGGGGGTCCACGAGCAGTACTTC.

This clonotype was found a few times. The rearrangement uses TRBV7-3 and TRBJ2-2; a weak D match, TRBD2 (5 bases). This CDR3 comprises 16 residues. Per germline, CDR1 SGHTA and CDR2 FQGTGA. Trimming left V 6 bases short and J 4 bases short, with 18 bases between. As DNA, the CDR3 is TGTGCCAGCAGTCCCCAAGCAAGTGGAGGCACCGGGGAGCTGTTTTTT. Its protein is CASSPQASGGTGELFF.

This clonotype was counted many times. V is TRBV7-9 and J is TRBJ1-2, with no clear D. Per the germline V gene, CDR1 is SEHNR and CDR2 is FQNEAQ (reference sequence). V gave up 5 bases and J gave up 0 bases, with 4 bases separating them. The CDR3 sequence is 12 residues long. The CDR3 region has the DNA TGTGCCAGCAGCCACACTAACTATGGCTACACCTTC. It translates to CASSHTNYGYTF.

This clonotype appeared a few times. This chain uses TRBV10-1 with TRBJ2-5; D perhaps matches TRBD1 (5 bases). Germline V gene lookup returns CDR1 WNHNN and CDR2 SYGVQD (reference sequence). The ends were cut back, 2 bases at V and 4 bases at J, with 8 bases in the middle. This CDR3 spans 13 amino acids. The CDR3 DNA follows: TGCGCCAGCAGTGAGACAGGAAGAGAGACCCAGTACTTC. This encodes CASSETGRETQYF.

This clonotype was seen a handful of times. V usage is TRBV6-5 and J usage is TRBJ2-3; no clear D. Germline V gene data show CDR1 as MNHEY and CDR2 as SVGAGI. The CDR3 length is 12 residues. V lost 2 bases to trimming and J lost 5 bases, with 5 bases between them. CDR3 DNA sequence: TGTGCCAGCAGTTACCTGGGAGATACGCAGTATTTT. Protein: CASSYLGDTQYF.

V is TRBV4-2 and J is TRBJ1-2, with D perhaps TRBD1 (6 bases). V shed 5 bases and J shed 4 bases, with 11 bases lying between them. The CDR3 has 13 residues. Germline assignment: CDR1 LGHNA and CDR2 YNFKEQ. Here the CDR3 DNA reads TGTGCCAGCAGCGAAGGACAGAGCTATGGCTACACCTTC. This codes for CASSEGQSYGYTF.

In its sample, this clonotype was seen a few times. This chain uses TRBV15 with TRBJ1-6; maybe TRBD1 (5 bases). The CDR3 loop spans 14 amino acids. Germline V lookup: CDR1 LNHNV, CDR2 YYDKDF (reference sequence). The germline V and J ends were trimmed by 3 bases and 8 bases, with 11 bases remaining between them. This chain's CDR3 is CATSSNGGDSPLHF. The CDR3 nucleotides are TGTGCCACCAGCAGTAACGGGGGGGATTCACCCCTCCACTTT.

The V and J genes are TRBV23-1 and TRBJ2-5, with TRBD1 matching over 10 bases. TRBV23-1 is classed as an ORF, of uncertain function. The CDR3 has 15 amino acids. V dropped 3 bases and J dropped 5; count of bases not matched to a gene: 6. The CDR3 DNA reads as TGCGCCAGCAGTCAGACGGGACAGGGGTGGGAGACCCAGTACTTC. This sequence encodes CASSQTGQGWETQYF.

This clonotype has more than one count but fewer than ten. This chain uses TRBV7-2 with TRBJ2-7; D uncertain. Germline CDR1 SGHTA, CDR2 FQGNSA. Trimming stripped 1 base from V and 3 bases from J, with 7 bases between. CDR3 length: 13 amino acids. For the CDR3, the DNA is TGTGCCAGCAGCTTAGGGGTTATCTACGAGCAGTACTTC. This translates into CASSLGVIYEQYF.

The chain employs TRBV4-1 and TRBJ1-3; no clear D. Germline lookup yields CDR1 MGHRA and CDR2 YSYEKL. V lost 0 bases and J 0 bases, leaving 12 bases between the germline ends. CDR3 length: 17 residues. The CDR3 bases are TGCGCCAGCAGCCAAGATCCTAACCCAGCCTCTGGAAACACCATATATTTT. As protein: CASSQDPNPASGNTIYF.

This clonotype was counted many times. J is TRBJ1-6 and V is TRBV4-1, with D perhaps matching TRBD1 (5 bases). V was pared by 0 bases and J by 6 bases, with 18 bases between. The CDR3 spans 18 residues. CDR1 is MGHRA, CDR2 YSYEKL, per germline. As DNA, the CDR3 is TGCGCCAGCAGCCAAGATATCGACATCCAAAGGGGTAATTCACCCCTCCACTTT. Translated, it gives CASSQDIDIQRGNSPLHF.

This clonotype was counted between two and nine times. The chain joins TRBV7-2 to TRBJ1-1; D not resolved. Trimming removed 4 bases from V and 7 bases from J, with 10 bases in between. CDR1 is SGHTA and CDR2 is FQGNSA in the germline V gene. The CDR3 contains 12 residues. The CDR3 sequence: CASSSYIGEAFF. CDR3 nucleotides: TGTGCCAGCAGCTCCTACATCGGTGAAGCTTTCTTT.

In this sample, this clonotype turned up a few times. The chain employs TRBV2 and TRBJ2-1; weak D call: TRBD2 (6 bases). V dropped 6 bases and J dropped 9 bases, with 21 bases sitting between them. The CDR3 consists of 15 residues. The V gene's germline CDR1 is SNHLY and CDR2 FYNNEI. DNA for the CDR3: TGTGCCAGCAGGGGTACTAGCCACGGATCGAGTGAGCAGTTCTTC. Translation: CASRGTSHGSSEQFF.

This clonotype was detected only a few times. The chain has TRBV7-8 and TRBJ2-7; possibly TRBD1 for D (5 bases). V was clipped by 5 bases and J by 4 bases, with 15 bases between them. CDR3 length equals 14 residues. Germline CDR1 is SGHVS and CDR2 is FQNEAQ. The CDR3 DNA is TGTGCCAGCAGCCTAAATCAGGGTTTGTACGAGCAGTACGTC. Protein product: CASSLNQGLYEQYV.

This clonotype was recorded a few times. The V call is TRBV6-5, the J call TRBJ2-3; D may be TRBD2 (6 bases). Between the trimmed V and J ends, which lost 10 bases and 0 bases, there was a span of 17 bases. The CDR3 is made up of 15 amino acids. CDR1 and CDR2 from the germline V gene are MNHEY and SVGAGI. The CDR3 is CATQKTGTSTDTQYF. The CDR3 coding sequence is TGTGCCACCCAAAAGACTGGGACTAGCACAGATACGCAGTATTTT.